These T cell receptor beta chains were read from a single sample in a study of post-analysis software for immune sequencing data. Via MiXCR, TCRdb re-called the PCR reads, giving one row per CDR3 protein. The sample lists about 620,000 distinct CDR3 sequences; 44% were seen once. Sequences were obtained from blood. These receptors came from a girl aged 5-17 years with multiple sclerosis. Both conserved end residues are part of each CDR3. Each record gives: J gene, D gene, clone size, V gene, CDR3 protein, CDR3 DNA. The D gene is left open where the match is weak. Part of the rows lack a size; the others show once, few, many or a class for expanded clones.

j_call: TRBJ1-2; d_call: .; clone_size: .; v_call: TRBV7-2; cdr3_aa: CASSSRGRYGYTF; cdr3_nt: TGTGCCAGCAGCTCGAGAGGGCGCTATGGCTACACCTTC
j_call: TRBJ2-4; d_call: .; clone_size: few; v_call: TRBV11-2; cdr3_aa: CASSLVDREGPSGAAKNIQYF; cdr3_nt: TGTGCCAGCAGCTTAGTGGACAGGGAGGGGCCCAGCGGTGCGGCCAAAAACATTCAGTACTTC
j_call: TRBJ2-1; d_call: TRBD2; clone_size: few; v_call: TRBV20-1; cdr3_aa: CSARPTSVQGYNEQFF; cdr3_nt: TGCAGTGCTAGACCAACTAGCGTCCAAGGGTACAATGAGCAGTTCTTC
j_call: TRBJ1-5; d_call: .; clone_size: many; v_call: TRBV7-2; cdr3_aa: CASSPQVANQPQHF; cdr3_nt: TGTGCCAGCAGCCCTCAGGTCGCCAATCAGCCCCAGCATTTT
j_call: TRBJ1-2; d_call: .; clone_size: once; v_call: TRBV6-5; cdr3_aa: CASSYRGIRHGYTF; cdr3_nt: TGTGCCAGCAGTTATAGGGGGATCAGGCATGGCTACACCTTC
j_call: TRBJ2-5; d_call: TRBD1; clone_size: .; v_call: TRBV29-1; cdr3_aa: CSVVSIGDRLYPGAYQETQYF; cdr3_nt: TGCAGCGTTGTATCTATTGGGGACAGGCTCTACCCGGGGGCTTACCAAGAGACCCAGTACTTC
j_call: TRBJ2-7; d_call: TRBD2; clone_size: .; v_call: TRBV5-1; cdr3_aa: CASSLDGLEYEQYF; cdr3_nt: TGCGCCAGCAGCTTGGATGGACTAGAGTACGAGCAGTACTTC
j_call: TRBJ2-5; d_call: TRBD1; clone_size: many; v_call: TRBV29-1; cdr3_aa: CSVRRDREETQYF; cdr3_nt: TGCAGCGTTCGCCGGGACAGAGAAGAGACCCAGTACTTC
j_call: TRBJ2-3; d_call: .; clone_size: .; v_call: TRBV7-2; cdr3_aa: CASSRSRGTSTDTQYF; cdr3_nt: TGTGCCAGCAGCAGAAGTAGGGGGACTAGCACAGATACGCAGTATTTT
j_call: TRBJ2-7; d_call: TRBD1; clone_size: .; v_call: TRBV29-1; cdr3_aa: CSTGTGTGESEQYF; cdr3_nt: TGCAGCACGGGAACCGGGACAGGGGAGTCCGAGCAGTACTTC
j_call: TRBJ2-1; d_call: TRBD1; clone_size: .; v_call: TRBV12-3/TRBV12-4; cdr3_aa: CASSKDGQATYNEQFF; cdr3_nt: TGTGCCAGCAGCAAGGACGGACAGGCGACCTACAATGAGCAGTTCTTC
j_call: TRBJ1-2; d_call: .; clone_size: .; v_call: TRBV29-1; cdr3_aa: CSVEGIKGRDGPGYYGYTF; cdr3_nt: TGCAGCGTTGAAGGTATTAAAGGAAGGGACGGGCCAGGATACTATGGCTACACCTTC
j_call: TRBJ2-5; d_call: TRBD1; clone_size: .; v_call: TRBV13; cdr3_aa: CASRRTGDQETQYF; cdr3_nt: TGTGCCAGCAGAAGGACAGGAGACCAAGAGACCCAGTACTTC
j_call: TRBJ1-2; d_call: .; clone_size: .; v_call: TRBV12-3/TRBV12-4; cdr3_aa: CASSLAGYTF; cdr3_nt: TGTGCCAGCAGTTTAGCAGGCTACACCTTC
j_call: TRBJ1-5; d_call: .; clone_size: .; v_call: TRBV6-6; cdr3_aa: CASSQYYQPQHF; cdr3_nt: TGTGCCAGCAGTCAGTACTATCAGCCCCAGCATTTT
j_call: TRBJ2-1; d_call: .; clone_size: .; v_call: TRBV12-3/TRBV12-4; cdr3_aa: CASSLYLGAYNEQFF; cdr3_nt: TGTGCCAGCAGTTTGTACCTGGGGGCGTACAATGAGCAGTTCTTC
j_call: TRBJ2-5; d_call: .; clone_size: .; v_call: TRBV5-1; cdr3_aa: CASSPGKPQETQYF; cdr3_nt: TGCGCCAGCAGCCCCGGGAAGCCGCAAGAGACCCAGTACTTC
j_call: TRBJ1-2; d_call: .; clone_size: few; v_call: TRBV29-1; cdr3_aa: CSVERENYGYTF; cdr3_nt: TGCAGCGTTGAAAGGGAGAACTATGGCTACACCTTC
j_call: TRBJ2-2; d_call: TRBD1; clone_size: few; v_call: TRBV5-1; cdr3_aa: CASSPGQGWPGERFF; cdr3_nt: TGCGCCAGCAGCCCTGGACAGGGATGGCCCGGGGAGCGGTTTTTT
j_call: TRBJ1-1; d_call: .; clone_size: .; v_call: TRBV3-1; cdr3_aa: CASSQRGGNTEAFF; cdr3_nt: TGTGCCAGCAGCCAAAGGGGCGGGAACACTGAAGCTTTCTTT
j_call: TRBJ2-1; d_call: .; clone_size: .; v_call: TRBV6-5; cdr3_aa: CASNKDRTRSYNEQFF; cdr3_nt: TGTGCCAGCAATAAAGACAGGACGCGCTCCTACAACGAGCAGTTCTTC
j_call: TRBJ1-4; d_call: .; clone_size: .; v_call: TRBV18; cdr3_aa: CASSPGEKLFF; cdr3_nt: TGTGCCAGCTCACCAGGTGAAAAACTGTTTTTT
j_call: TRBJ2-5; d_call: TRBD1; clone_size: many; v_call: TRBV6-5; cdr3_aa: CASRAGQGWYF; cdr3_nt: TGTGCCAGCAGAGCCGGACAGGGGTGGTACTTC
j_call: TRBJ1-4; d_call: .; clone_size: few; v_call: TRBV6-5; cdr3_aa: CASSATVATNEKLFF; cdr3_nt: TGTGCCAGCAGTGCGACAGTGGCAACTAATGAAAAACTGTTTTTT
j_call: TRBJ2-3; d_call: TRBD1; clone_size: .; v_call: TRBV5-1; cdr3_aa: CASSPTGQGADTQYF; cdr3_nt: TGCGCCAGCAGCCCAACGGGACAGGGGGCAGATACGCAGTATTTT
j_call: TRBJ2-1; d_call: .; clone_size: .; v_call: TRBV7-9; cdr3_aa: CASSLVMAPGGEQFF; cdr3_nt: TGTGCCAGCAGCTTAGTGATGGCACCTGGGGGTGAGCAGTTCTTC
j_call: TRBJ2-5; d_call: .; clone_size: .; v_call: TRBV19; cdr3_aa: CASKLSPRAPQETQYF; cdr3_nt: TGTGCCAGTAAGTTGTCGCCAAGGGCACCCCAAGAGACCCAGTACTTC
j_call: TRBJ2-2; d_call: .; clone_size: few; v_call: TRBV7-9; cdr3_aa: CASSLSPDSAPVFF; cdr3_nt: TGTGCCAGCAGCTTAAGTCCCGACTCGGCTCCGGTGTTTTTT
j_call: TRBJ2-5; d_call: TRBD1; clone_size: .; v_call: TRBV12-3/TRBV12-4; cdr3_aa: CASSRGGTVLIRETQYF; cdr3_nt: TGTGCCAGCAGTAGGGGTGGGACAGTATTAATTCGGGAGACCCAGTACTTC